Listed below are T cell receptor beta chains from one sample, sequenced in a study of T cell responses to AZD1222 COVID-19 vaccine. Data came from immunoSEQ multiplex PCR; TCRdb stores just in-frame clones and leaves some out. Of about 110,000 clones in the sample, about 89% are singletons; the top ten hold 6.5% to 8%. The sequenced sample was peripheral blood, obtained on day 0 of AZD1222 vaccination. These receptors all stem from an adult in good health. Both conserved end residues are part of each CDR3. Each record gives: V gene, D gene, J gene, clone size, CDR3 DNA, CDR3 protein. The D gene is left open where the match is weak. Expanded clones get a size class; other rows say once, few or many, or leave the size out.

v_call: TRBV28
d_call: .
j_call: TRBJ1-4
clone_size: .
cdr3_nt: TGTGCCAGCAGTTCCCCTTGGTCAACTAATGAAAAACTGTTTTTT
cdr3_aa: CASSSPWSTNEKLFF

v_call: TRBV6-4
d_call: TRBD2
j_call: TRBJ2-3
clone_size: .
cdr3_nt: TGTGCCAGCAGTGACTCGAGGACTAGCGGGAGGGGAGATACGCAGTATTTT
cdr3_aa: CASSDSRTSGRGDTQYF

v_call: TRBV5-1
d_call: TRBD1
j_call: TRBJ2-5
clone_size: once
cdr3_nt: TGCGCCAGCAGCTTGAGGACCGGGACAGAAGAGACCCAGTACTTC
cdr3_aa: CASSLRTGTEETQYF

v_call: TRBV11-2
d_call: .
j_call: TRBJ1-4
clone_size: .
cdr3_nt: TGTGCCAGCAGCTCTCCGGGACAACACGAAAAACTGTTTTTT
cdr3_aa: CASSSPGQHEKLFF

v_call: TRBV2
d_call: .
j_call: TRBJ1-2
clone_size: .
cdr3_nt: TGTGCCAGCAACCCCTTATTTAATGCACCGACTAACTATGGCTACACCTTC
cdr3_aa: CASNPLFNAPTNYGYTF

v_call: TRBV5-1
d_call: .
j_call: TRBJ2-5
clone_size: .
cdr3_nt: TGCGCCAGCAGCTTGGCGGGCAGGACCGAGACCCAGTACTTC
cdr3_aa: CASSLAGRTETQYF

v_call: TRBV29-1
d_call: .
j_call: TRBJ1-5
clone_size: .
cdr3_nt: TGCAGCCCTTTTGGAGAAAAGCAGCCCCAGCATTTT
cdr3_aa: CSPFGEKQPQHF

v_call: TRBV4-3
d_call: .
j_call: TRBJ1-4
clone_size: .
cdr3_nt: TGCGCCAGCAGCCAAGATCGCGCAGGGGATAGGGAAAAACTGTTTTTT
cdr3_aa: CASSQDRAGDREKLFF

v_call: TRBV18
d_call: TRBD2
j_call: TRBJ2-1
clone_size: .
cdr3_nt: TGTGCCAGCTCCTCGGGACTAGCGGGAAATGAGCAGTTCTTC
cdr3_aa: CASSSGLAGNEQFF

v_call: TRBV7-2
d_call: TRBD1
j_call: TRBJ1-2
clone_size: .
cdr3_nt: TGTGCCAGCAGCCCCTGGGAGGGGGCTTATGGCTACACCTTC
cdr3_aa: CASSPWEGAYGYTF